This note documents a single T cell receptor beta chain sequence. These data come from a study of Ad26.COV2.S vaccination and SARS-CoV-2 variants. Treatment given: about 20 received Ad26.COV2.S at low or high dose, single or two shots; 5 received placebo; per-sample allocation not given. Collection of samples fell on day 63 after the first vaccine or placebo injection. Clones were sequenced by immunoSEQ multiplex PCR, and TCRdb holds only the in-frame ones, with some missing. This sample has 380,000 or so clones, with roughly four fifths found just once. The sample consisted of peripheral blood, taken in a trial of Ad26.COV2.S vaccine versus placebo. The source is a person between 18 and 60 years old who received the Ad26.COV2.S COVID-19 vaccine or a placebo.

For the CDR3, the DNA is TGCGCCAGCAGCCGCACAACAACTAGCTCAGAGACCCAGTACTTC. This sequence encodes CASSRTTTSSETQYF. The V call is TRBV4-1, the J call TRBJ2-5; D may be TRBD2 (6 bases). The V end lost 4 bases, the J end lost 4 bases, and 16 bases lay between the germline ends. The CDR3 contains 15 residues. Germline CDR1 and CDR2: MGHRA and YSYEKL.